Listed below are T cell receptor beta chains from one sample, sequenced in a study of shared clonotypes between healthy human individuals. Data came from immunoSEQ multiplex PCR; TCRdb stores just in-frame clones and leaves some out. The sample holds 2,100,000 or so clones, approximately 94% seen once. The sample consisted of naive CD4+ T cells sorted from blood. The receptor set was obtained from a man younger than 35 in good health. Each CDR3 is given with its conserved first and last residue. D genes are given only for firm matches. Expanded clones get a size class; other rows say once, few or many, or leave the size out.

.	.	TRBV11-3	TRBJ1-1	TGTGCCAGCAGTTATGGGGGGAAAAGGCCGAACACTGAAGCTTTCTTT	CASSYGGKRPNTEAFF
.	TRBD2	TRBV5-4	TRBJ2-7	TGTGCCAGCAGCTTGGCCGGGACTAGCGGAAACTACGAGCAGTACTTC	CASSLAGTSGNYEQYF
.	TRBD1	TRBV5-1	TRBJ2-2	TGCGCCAGCAGCTTAAAACTCGCGGGACAGGGGGCGAACACCGGGGAGCTGTTTTTT	CASSLKLAGQGANTGELFF
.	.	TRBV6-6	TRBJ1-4	TGTGCCAGCACTCTAAATAGGGTGTCAGAAAAACTGTTTTTT	CASTLNRVSEKLFF
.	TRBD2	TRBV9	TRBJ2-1	TGTGCCAGCAGCGTAATCGCGGGAGGGCCGAATGAGCAGTTCTTC	CASSVIAGGPNEQFF
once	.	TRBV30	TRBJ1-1	TGTGCCTGGAGGGGCAGCCGGGTCTATGGGGAAAGAATGAACACTGAAGCTTTCTTT	CAWRGSRVYGERMNTEAFF
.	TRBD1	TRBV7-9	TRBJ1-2	TGTGCCAGCAGCTTCGCCGGACAGGGGCGAGGCTACACCTTC	CASSFAGQGRGYTF
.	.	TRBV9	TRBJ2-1	TGTGCCAGCGGAATGGACGGGAGCTCCTACAATGAGCAGTTCTTC	CASGMDGSSYNEQFF
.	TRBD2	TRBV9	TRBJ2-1	TGTGCCAGCAGCGTAGGTGGAGCGGGAGATGTGGATGAGCAGTTCTTC	CASSVGGAGDVDEQFF
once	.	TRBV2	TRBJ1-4	TGTGCCAGCAGTGAAGAGGGTCTTATTAGGGTGGAACTGTTTTTT	CASSEEGLIRVELFF
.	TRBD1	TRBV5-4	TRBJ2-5	TGTGCCAGCAGCTTGGGGGACAGGGGTGAGACCCAGTACTTC	CASSLGDRGETQYF
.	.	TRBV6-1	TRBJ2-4	TGTGCCAGCAGGACCCCGTTTGACAAAAACATTCAGTACTTC	CASRTPFDKNIQYF
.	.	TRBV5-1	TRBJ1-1	TGCGCGTCCACGGCAGATAACACGCGAATTGAAGCTTTCTTT	CASTADNTRIEAFF
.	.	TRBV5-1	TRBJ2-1	TGCGCCAGCAGCTTAACAGGGAACTCCTACAATGAGCAGTTCTTC	CASSLTGNSYNEQFF
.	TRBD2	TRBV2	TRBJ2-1	TGTGCCAGCAGCGCCAGCGGGAGAGGAGGCAATGAGCAGTTCTTC	CASSASGRGGNEQFF
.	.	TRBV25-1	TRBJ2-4	TGTGCCAGCAGTGAGGGGGGGCTAGCCAAAAACATTCAGTACTTC	CASSEGGLAKNIQYF
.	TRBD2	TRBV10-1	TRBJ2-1	TGCGCCAGCAGTTTCGGGACTAGCGGGATTAATGAGCAGTTCTTC	CASSFGTSGINEQFF
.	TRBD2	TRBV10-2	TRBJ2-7	TGCGCCAGCGGACCCCTGACTAGCTTGGGGACCGAGCAGTACTTC	CASGPLTSLGTEQYF
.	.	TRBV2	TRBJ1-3	TGTGCCAGCAGCCCCAGGGGTCTCTCTGGAAACACCATATATTTT	CASSPRGLSGNTIYF
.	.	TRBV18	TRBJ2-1	TGTGCCAGCTCACCACAAGACTGGCCTGAGCAGTTCTTC	CASSPQDWPEQFF
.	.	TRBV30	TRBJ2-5	TGTGCCTGGGGGGAGGAGGCCGAAGAGACCCAGTACTTC	CAWGEEAEETQYF
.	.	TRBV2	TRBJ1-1	TGTGCCAGCAGGGTTACAGGGTCGGAGACTGAAGCTTTCTTT	CASRVTGSETEAFF
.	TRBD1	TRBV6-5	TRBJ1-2	TGTGCCAGCAGAGGGACAGGGGGCAACTATGGCTACACCTTC	CASRGTGGNYGYTF
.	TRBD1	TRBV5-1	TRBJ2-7	TGCGCCAGCAGCTTAGGACAGGGGATTCACGAGCAGTACTTC	CASSLGQGIHEQYF
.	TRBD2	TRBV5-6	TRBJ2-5	TGTGCCAGCAGCTTACGGGAGGGCCGTCAAGAGACCCAGTACTTC	CASSLREGRQETQYF
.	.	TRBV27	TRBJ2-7	TGTGCCAGCTATTCGGGGCTCTCCTACGAGCAGTACTTC	CASYSGLSYEQYF
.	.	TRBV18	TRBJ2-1	TGTGCCAGCTCACCATGGGTAGAAGGTGAGCAGTTCTTC	CASSPWVEGEQFF
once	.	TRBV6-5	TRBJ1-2	TGTGCCAGCAGTCAAATCGGGACGTCTAACTATGGCTACACCTTC	CASSQIGTSNYGYTF
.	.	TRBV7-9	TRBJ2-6	TGTGCCAGCAGCCTGCACGGGTCTGGGGCCAACGTCCTGACTTTC	CASSLHGSGANVLTF
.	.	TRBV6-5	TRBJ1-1	TGTGCCAGCAGTCTCCAGGGAGACCTAGTATCTTTCTTT	CASSLQGDLVSFF
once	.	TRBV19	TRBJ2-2	TGTGCCAGTAGTCCCCAGAGTGGCGGGGAGCTGTTTTTT	CASSPQSGGELFF
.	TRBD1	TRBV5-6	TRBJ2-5	TGTGCCAGCAGCCTCGACAGGGGGCGCGTAGAGACCCAGTACTTC	CASSLDRGRVETQYF
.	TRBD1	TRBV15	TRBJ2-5	TGTGCCACCAGCCTACAGGGGGCTGGGGAGACCCAGTACTTC	CATSLQGAGETQYF
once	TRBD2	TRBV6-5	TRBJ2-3	TGTGCCAGCAGTCCGACTAGCGGGGGGGCGTATACGCAGTATTTT	CASSPTSGGAYTQYF
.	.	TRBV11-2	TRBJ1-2	TGTGCCAGCAGCTTAACAGGGAGGGACTATGGCTACACCTTC	CASSLTGRDYGYTF
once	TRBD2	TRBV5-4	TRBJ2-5	TGTGCCGCGGGGGTGGGAAGTCAAGAGACCCAGTACTTC	CAAGVGSQETQYF
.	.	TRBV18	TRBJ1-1	TGTGCCAGCTCACGGGACACGGCTAACACTGAAGCTTTCTTT	CASSRDTANTEAFF
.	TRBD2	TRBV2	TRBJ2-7	TGTGCCAGCCTCCGGGACTATATATACGAGCAGTACTTC	CASLRDYIYEQYF
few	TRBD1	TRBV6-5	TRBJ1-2	TGTGCCAGCAGTTACTCGGGACAGGGGATATATGGCTACACCTTC	CASSYSGQGIYGYTF
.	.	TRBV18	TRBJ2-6	TGTGCCAGCTCACCCCCCGCAGGGGAAGCCAACGTCCTGACTTTC	CASSPPAGEANVLTF
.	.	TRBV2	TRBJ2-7	TGTGCCAGCAGCTTACGGGACTCAGCCTACGAGCAGTACTTC	CASSLRDSAYEQYF
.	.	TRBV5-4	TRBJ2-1	TGTGCCGCTAGCGTTAGGTCCAATGAGCAGTTCTTC	CAASVRSNEQFF
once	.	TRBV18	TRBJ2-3	TGTGCCAGCTCGTCAAGTAGAGCCAACACAGATACGCAGTATTTT	CASSSSRANTDTQYF
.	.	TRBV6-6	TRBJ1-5	TGTGCCAGCAGTTACGGCGCGGGGAGCAATCAGCCCCAGCATTTT	CASSYGAGSNQPQHF
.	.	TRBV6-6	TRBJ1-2	TGTGCCAGCAGTACGGACTATGGCTACACCTTC	CASSTDYGYTF
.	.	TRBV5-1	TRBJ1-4	TGCGCCAGCAGCCCCAGTCCTAATGAAAAACTGTTTTTT	CASSPSPNEKLFF
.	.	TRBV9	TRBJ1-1	TGTGCCAGCAGCGCTTCACAGGGCGGAGGCACTGAAGCTTTCTTT	CASSASQGGGTEAFF
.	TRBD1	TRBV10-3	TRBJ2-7	TGTGCCATCAGTGGACAGGGGGTAACCTACGAGCAGTACTTC	CAISGQGVTYEQYF
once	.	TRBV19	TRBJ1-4	TGTGCCAGTAACCCAGTACAAGGATCAACTAATGAAAAACTGTTTTTT	CASNPVQGSTNEKLFF
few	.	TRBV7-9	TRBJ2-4	TGTGCCAGCAGCCCCAGTTCTCCGTTGGGTTCCAAAAACATTCAGTACTTC	CASSPSSPLGSKNIQYF
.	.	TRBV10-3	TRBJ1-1	TGTGCCATAGGCCACCCGGCGGATAACACTGAAGCTTTCTTT	CAIGHPADNTEAFF
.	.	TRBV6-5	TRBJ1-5	TGTGCCAGCACTCAGGGTAGAGGTCAGCCCCAGCATTTT	CASTQGRGQPQHF
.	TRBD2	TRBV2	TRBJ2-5	TGTGCCAGCAGTGTGCGCACTAGCGGGGGAGAGACCCAGTACTTC	CASSVRTSGGETQYF